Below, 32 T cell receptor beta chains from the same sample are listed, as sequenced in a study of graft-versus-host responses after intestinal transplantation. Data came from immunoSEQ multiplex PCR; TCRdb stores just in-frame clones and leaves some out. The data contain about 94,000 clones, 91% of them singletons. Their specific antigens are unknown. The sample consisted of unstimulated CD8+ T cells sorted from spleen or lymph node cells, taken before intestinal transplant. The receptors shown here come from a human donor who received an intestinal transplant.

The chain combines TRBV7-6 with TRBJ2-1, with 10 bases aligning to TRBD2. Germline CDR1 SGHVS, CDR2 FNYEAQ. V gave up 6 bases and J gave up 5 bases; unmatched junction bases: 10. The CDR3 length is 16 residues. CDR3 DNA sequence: TGTGCCAGCAGAGAAATAGCGGGGGGTTCTAACAATGAGCAGTTCTTC. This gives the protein CASREIAGGSNNEQFF.

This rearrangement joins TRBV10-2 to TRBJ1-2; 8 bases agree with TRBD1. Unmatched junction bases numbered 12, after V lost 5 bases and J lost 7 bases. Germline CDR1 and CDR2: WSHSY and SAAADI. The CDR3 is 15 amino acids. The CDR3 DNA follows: TGCGCCAGCAGTAGGGGGGCAGGGGGCGAGTCTGGCTACACCTTC. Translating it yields CASSRGAGGESGYTF.

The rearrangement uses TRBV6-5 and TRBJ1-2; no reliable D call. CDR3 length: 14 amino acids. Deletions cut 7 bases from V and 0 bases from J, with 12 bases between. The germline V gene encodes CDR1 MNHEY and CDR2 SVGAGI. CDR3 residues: CASTPAGPNYGYTF. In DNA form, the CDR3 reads TGTGCCAGCACCCCGGCAGGCCCTAACTATGGCTACACCTTC.

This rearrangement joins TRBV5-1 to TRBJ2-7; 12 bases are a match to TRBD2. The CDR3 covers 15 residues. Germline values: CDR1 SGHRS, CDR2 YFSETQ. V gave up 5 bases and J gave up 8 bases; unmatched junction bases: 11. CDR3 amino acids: CASSSGLAGSGKQYF. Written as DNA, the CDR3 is TGCGCCAGCAGTTCCGGACTAGCGGGATCTGGCAAGCAGTACTTC.

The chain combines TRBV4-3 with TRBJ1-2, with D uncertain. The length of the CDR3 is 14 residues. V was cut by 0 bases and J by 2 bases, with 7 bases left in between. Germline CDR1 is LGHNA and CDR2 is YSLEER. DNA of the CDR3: TGCGCCAGCAGCCAAGATGCGGGCAACTATGGCTACACCTTC. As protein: CASSQDAGNYGYTF.

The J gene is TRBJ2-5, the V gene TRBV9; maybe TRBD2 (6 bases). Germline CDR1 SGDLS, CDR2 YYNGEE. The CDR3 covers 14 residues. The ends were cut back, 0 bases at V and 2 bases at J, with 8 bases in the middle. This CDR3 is CASSVGGEQETQYF. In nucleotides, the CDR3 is TGTGCCAGCAGCGTAGGCGGGGAGCAAGAGACCCAGTACTTC.

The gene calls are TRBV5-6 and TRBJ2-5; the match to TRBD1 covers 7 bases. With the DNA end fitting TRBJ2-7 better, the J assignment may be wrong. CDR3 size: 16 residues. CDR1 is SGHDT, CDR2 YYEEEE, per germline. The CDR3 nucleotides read TGTGCCAGCAGCTTGACCCCGGACAGGCTCTCCTACGAGCAGTACTTC. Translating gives CASSLTPDRLSYEQYF.

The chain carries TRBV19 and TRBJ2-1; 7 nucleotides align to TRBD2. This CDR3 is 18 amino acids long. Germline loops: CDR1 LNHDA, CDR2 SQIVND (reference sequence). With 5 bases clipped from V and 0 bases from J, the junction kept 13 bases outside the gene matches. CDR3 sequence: CASSETASGHPSYNEQFF. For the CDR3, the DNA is TGTGCCAGTAGTGAGACTGCTAGCGGACACCCCTCCTACAATGAGCAGTTCTTC.

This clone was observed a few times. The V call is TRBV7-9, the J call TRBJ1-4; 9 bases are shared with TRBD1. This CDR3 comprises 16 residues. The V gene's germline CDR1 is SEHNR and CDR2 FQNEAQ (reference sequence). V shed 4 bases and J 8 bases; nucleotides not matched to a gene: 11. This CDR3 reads CASSSNRGQGREKLFF. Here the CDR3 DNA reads TGTGCCAGCAGCTCCAACCGGGGACAGGGCAGAGAAAAACTGTTTTTT.

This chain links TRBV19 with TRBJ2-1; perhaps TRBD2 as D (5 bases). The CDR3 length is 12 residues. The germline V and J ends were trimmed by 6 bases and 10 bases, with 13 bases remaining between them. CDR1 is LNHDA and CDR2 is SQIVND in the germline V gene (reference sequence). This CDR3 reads CASSHGLHEQFF. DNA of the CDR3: TGTGCCAGTAGCCACGGACTGCACGAGCAGTTCTTC.

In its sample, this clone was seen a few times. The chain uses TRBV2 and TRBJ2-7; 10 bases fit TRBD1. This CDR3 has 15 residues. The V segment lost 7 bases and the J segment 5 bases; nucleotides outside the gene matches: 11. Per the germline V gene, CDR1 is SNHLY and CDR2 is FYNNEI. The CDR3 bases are TGTGCCAGCACCAGTGTGGGGACAGGGGTCAACGAGCAGTACTTC. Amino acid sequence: CASTSVGTGVNEQYF.

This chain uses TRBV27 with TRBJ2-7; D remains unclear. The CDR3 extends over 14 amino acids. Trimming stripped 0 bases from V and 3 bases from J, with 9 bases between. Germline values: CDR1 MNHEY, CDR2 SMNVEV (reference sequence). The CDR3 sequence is CASSLSTAGYEQYF. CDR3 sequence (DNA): TGTGCCAGCAGTTTATCAACCGCCGGCTACGAGCAGTACTTC.

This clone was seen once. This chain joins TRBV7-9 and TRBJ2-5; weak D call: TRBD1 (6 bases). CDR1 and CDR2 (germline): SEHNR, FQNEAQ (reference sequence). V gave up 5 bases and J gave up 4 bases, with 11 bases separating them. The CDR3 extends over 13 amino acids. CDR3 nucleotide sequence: TGTGCCAGCAGCCCCTTCAGGGGAGAGACCCAGTACTTC. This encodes CASSPFRGETQYF.

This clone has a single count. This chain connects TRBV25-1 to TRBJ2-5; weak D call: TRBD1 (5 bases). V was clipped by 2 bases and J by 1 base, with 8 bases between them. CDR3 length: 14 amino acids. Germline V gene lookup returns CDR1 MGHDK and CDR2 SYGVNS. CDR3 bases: TGTGCCAGCAGTGAAGGGGCCATCCAAGAGACCCAGTACTTC. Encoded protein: CASSEGAIQETQYF.

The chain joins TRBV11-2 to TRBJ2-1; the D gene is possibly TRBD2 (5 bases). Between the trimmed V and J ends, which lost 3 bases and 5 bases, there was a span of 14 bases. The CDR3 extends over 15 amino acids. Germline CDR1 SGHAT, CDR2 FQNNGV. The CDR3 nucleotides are TGTGCCAGCAGCTTTAAGGGAGCTACCCACAATGAGCAGTTCTTC. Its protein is CASSFKGATHNEQFF.

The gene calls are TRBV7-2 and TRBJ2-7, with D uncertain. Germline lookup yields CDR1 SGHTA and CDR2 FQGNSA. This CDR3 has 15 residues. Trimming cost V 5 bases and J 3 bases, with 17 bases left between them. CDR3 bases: TGTGCCAGCAGCACCGACTCCTCCTCTATCTACGAGCAGTACTTC. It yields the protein CASSTDSSSIYEQYF.

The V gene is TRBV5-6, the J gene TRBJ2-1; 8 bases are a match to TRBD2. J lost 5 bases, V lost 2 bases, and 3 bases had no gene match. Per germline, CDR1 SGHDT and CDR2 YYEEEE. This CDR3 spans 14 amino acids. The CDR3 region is CASSFGGADNEQFF. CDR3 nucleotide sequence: TGTGCCAGCAGCTTCGGGGGGGCCGACAATGAGCAGTTCTTC.

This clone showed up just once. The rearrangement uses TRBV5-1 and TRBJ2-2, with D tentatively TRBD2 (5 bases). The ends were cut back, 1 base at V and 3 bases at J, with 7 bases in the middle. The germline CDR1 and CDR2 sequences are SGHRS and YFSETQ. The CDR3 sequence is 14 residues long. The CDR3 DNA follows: TGCGCCAGCAGCTTGCCGAGGGACACCGGGGAGCTGTTTTTT. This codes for CASSLPRDTGELFF.

The CDR3 reads CASSYSGGSSYNEQFF. The CDR3 bases are TGTGCCAGCAGTTACTCGGGGGGGAGCTCCTACAATGAGCAGTTCTTC. The rearrangement uses TRBV6-5 and TRBJ2-1, with 7 positions matching TRBD2. The V and J ends lost 0 bases and 0 bases, in that order; junction bases with no gene match: 2. Looked up from germline, CDR1 is MNHEY and CDR2 is SVGAGI. This CDR3 region has 16 residues.

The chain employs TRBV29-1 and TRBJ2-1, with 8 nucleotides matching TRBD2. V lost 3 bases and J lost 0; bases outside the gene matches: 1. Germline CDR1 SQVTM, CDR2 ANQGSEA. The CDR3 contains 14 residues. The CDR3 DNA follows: TGCAGCGTTGACGGGACTAGCTCCTACAATGAGCAGTTCTTC. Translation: CSVDGTSSYNEQFF.

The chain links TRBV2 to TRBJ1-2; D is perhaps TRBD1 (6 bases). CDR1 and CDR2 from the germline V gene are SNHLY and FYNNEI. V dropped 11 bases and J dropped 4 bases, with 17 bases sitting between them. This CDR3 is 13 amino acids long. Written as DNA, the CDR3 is TGTGCCGCCCGAGGGGGTATAGGCTATGGCTACACCTTC. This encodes CAARGGIGYGYTF.

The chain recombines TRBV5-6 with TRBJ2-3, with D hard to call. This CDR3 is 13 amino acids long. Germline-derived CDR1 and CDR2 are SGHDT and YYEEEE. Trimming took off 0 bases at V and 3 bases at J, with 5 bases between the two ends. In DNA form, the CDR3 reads TGTGCCAGCAGCTTGGGAGCTACAGATACGCAGTATTTT. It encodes CASSLGATDTQYF.

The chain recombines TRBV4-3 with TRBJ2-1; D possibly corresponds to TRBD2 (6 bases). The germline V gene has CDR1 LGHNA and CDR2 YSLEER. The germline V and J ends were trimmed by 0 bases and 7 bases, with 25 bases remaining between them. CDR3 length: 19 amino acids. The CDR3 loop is CASSQDSPSGTGGWNEQFF. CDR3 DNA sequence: TGCGCCAGCAGCCAAGACTCTCCCTCCGGGACCGGAGGGTGGAATGAGCAGTTCTTC.

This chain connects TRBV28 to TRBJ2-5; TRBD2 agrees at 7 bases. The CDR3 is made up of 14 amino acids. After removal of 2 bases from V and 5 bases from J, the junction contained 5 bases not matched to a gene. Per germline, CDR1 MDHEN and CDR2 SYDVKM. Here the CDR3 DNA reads TGTGCCAGCAGTTTAAAGCGGGGCGGGGAGACCCAGTACTTC. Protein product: CASSLKRGGETQYF.

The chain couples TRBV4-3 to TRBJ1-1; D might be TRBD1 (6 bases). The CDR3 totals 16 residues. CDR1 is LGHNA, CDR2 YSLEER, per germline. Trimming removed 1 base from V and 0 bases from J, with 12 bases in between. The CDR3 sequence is CASSQGRGVMNTEAFF. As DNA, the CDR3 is TGCGCCAGCAGCCAAGGCAGGGGAGTCATGAACACTGAAGCTTTCTTT.

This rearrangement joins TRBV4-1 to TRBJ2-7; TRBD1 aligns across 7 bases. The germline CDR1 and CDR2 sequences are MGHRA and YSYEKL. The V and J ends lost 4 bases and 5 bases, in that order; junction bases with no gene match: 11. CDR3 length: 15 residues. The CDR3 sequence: CASSPNEGAKDEQYF. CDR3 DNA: TGCGCCAGCAGCCCGAACGAGGGGGCCAAGGACGAGCAGTACTTC.

The DNA for the CDR3 is TGTGCCAGCAGTCGGGAGACCCAGTACTTC. Translation: CASSRETQYF. J is TRBJ2-5 and V is TRBV6-6, with no clear D. V dropped 5 bases and J dropped 5 bases, with 3 bases sitting between them. Germline V CDR1 and CDR2: MNHNY, SVGAGI (reference sequence). CDR3 length: 10 residues.

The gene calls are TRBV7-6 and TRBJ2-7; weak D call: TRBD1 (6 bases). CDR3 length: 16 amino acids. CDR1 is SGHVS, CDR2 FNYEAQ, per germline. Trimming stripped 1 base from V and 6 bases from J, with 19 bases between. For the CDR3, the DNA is TGTGCCAGCAGCTTAGTCATGGGCAGGGGACCAGGCGAGCAGTACTTC. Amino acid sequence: CASSLVMGRGPGEQYF.

CDR3 amino acids: CASSPEGGLVYGYTF. DNA of the CDR3: TGTGCCAGCAGCCCTGAGGGGGGGCTCGTCTATGGCTACACCTTC. The chain combines TRBV9 with TRBJ1-2; D perhaps matches TRBD1 (6 bases). The germline CDR1 and CDR2 sequences are SGDLS and YYNGEE. This CDR3 is 15 amino acids long. V lost 4 bases, J lost 4 bases, and 17 bases lay in between.

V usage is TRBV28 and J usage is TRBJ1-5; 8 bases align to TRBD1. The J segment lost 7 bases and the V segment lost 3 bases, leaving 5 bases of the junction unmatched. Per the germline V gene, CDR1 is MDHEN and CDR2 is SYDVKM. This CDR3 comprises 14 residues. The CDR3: CASSFVQGDQPQHF. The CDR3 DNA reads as TGTGCCAGCAGTTTCGTACAGGGGGACCAGCCCCAGCATTTT. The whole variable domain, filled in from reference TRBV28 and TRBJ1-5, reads DVKVTQSSRYLVKRTGEKVFLECVQDMDHENMFWYRQDPGLGLRLIYFSYDVKMKEKGDIPEGYSVSREKKERFSLILESASTNQTSMYLCASSFVQGDQPQHFGDGTRLSIL.

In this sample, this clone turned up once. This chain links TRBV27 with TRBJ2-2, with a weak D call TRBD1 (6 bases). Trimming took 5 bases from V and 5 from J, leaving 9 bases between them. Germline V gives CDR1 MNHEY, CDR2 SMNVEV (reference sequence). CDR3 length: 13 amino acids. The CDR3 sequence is CASSRTGTGELFF. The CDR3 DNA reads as TGTGCCAGCAGTCGAACAGGGACCGGGGAGCTGTTTTTT.

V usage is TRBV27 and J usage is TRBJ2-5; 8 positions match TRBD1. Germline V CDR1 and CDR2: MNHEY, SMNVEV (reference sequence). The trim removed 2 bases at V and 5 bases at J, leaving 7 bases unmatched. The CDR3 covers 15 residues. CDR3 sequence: CASSLQGALGETQYF. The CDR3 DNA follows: TGTGCCAGCAGTTTACAGGGGGCGTTAGGGGAGACCCAGTACTTC.